A selection of T cell receptor beta chains follows, all from one sample in a study of cytomegalovirus exposure and HLA in healthy donors. Measured with immunoSEQ multiplex PCR; TCRdb has only the in-frame clones, and not every one. The sample lists hundreds of thousands of clones; 76% were seen once. The sample comprised PBMCs. All receptors come from a man younger than 30 in good health and CMV-seronegative. The CDR3 runs from the conserved cysteine through the conserved F or W. D genes are given only for firm matches. Not all rows give a size; the values are once, few, many and, for expanded clones, a class.

clone size: .; V gene: TRBV27; J gene: TRBJ1-1; D gene: TRBD1; CDR3 protein: CASRPRQGAAEAFF; CDR3 DNA: TGTGCCAGCAGACCACGACAGGGGGCCGCTGAAGCTTTCTTT
clone size: few; V gene: TRBV6-5; J gene: TRBJ2-7; D gene: TRBD1; CDR3 protein: CASSYTGGRYEQYF; CDR3 DNA: TGTGCCAGCAGTTATACAGGGGGCAGATACGAGCAGTACTTC
clone size: few; V gene: TRBV18; J gene: TRBJ1-3; D gene: .; CDR3 protein: CASSLAGAGNTIYF; CDR3 DNA: TGTGCCAGCTCCCTCGCAGGGGCTGGAAACACCATATATTTT
clone size: once; V gene: TRBV2; J gene: TRBJ2-7; D gene: TRBD1; CDR3 protein: CASRGTGAYEQYF; CDR3 DNA: TGTGCCAGCAGGGGGACAGGGGCCTACGAGCAGTACTTC
clone size: .; V gene: TRBV4-2; J gene: TRBJ1-2; D gene: TRBD1; CDR3 protein: CASSLGRQGLFNGYTF; CDR3 DNA: TGTGCCAGCAGCCTTGGGAGACAGGGGCTCTTTAATGGCTACACCTTC
clone size: once; V gene: TRBV7-2; J gene: TRBJ2-7; D gene: .; CDR3 protein: CASRNRQVPYEQYF; CDR3 DNA: TGTGCCAGCAGGAATAGACAGGTTCCCTACGAGCAGTACTTC
clone size: .; V gene: TRBV2; J gene: TRBJ1-2; D gene: .; CDR3 protein: CASSGSYGYTF; CDR3 DNA: TGTGCCAGCAGTGGCAGCTATGGCTACACCTTC
clone size: .; V gene: TRBV27; J gene: TRBJ1-1; D gene: .; CDR3 protein: CASSLELNTEAFF; CDR3 DNA: TGTGCCAGCAGTTTAGAGCTAAACACTGAAGCTTTCTTT
clone size: .; V gene: TRBV5-1; J gene: TRBJ2-1; D gene: .; CDR3 protein: CASSLVPRRGYNEQFF; CDR3 DNA: TGCGCCAGCAGCTTGGTCCCGCGGAGGGGATACAATGAGCAGTTCTTC
clone size: .; V gene: TRBV2; J gene: TRBJ1-4; D gene: .; CDR3 protein: CASSEGTGNEKLFF; CDR3 DNA: TGTGCCAGCAGTGAAGGGACTGGGAATGAAAAACTGTTTTTT
clone size: .; V gene: TRBV5-8; J gene: TRBJ2-1; D gene: TRBD2; CDR3 protein: CASSRGASGRNEQFF; CDR3 DNA: TGTGCCAGCAGCCGCGGGGCTAGCGGGAGAAATGAGCAGTTCTTC
clone size: .; V gene: TRBV5-1; J gene: TRBJ1-1; D gene: .; CDR3 protein: CASSLEGVLVGMNTEAFF; CDR3 DNA: TGCGCCAGCAGCTTGGAAGGGGTTTTGGTGGGGATGAACACTGAAGCTTTCTTT
clone size: .; V gene: TRBV19; J gene: TRBJ1-2; D gene: TRBD1; CDR3 protein: CASSIIRGQGNYGYTF; CDR3 DNA: TGTGCCAGTAGTATAATTAGGGGACAGGGAAACTATGGCTACACCTTC
clone size: .; V gene: TRBV23-1; J gene: TRBJ2-7; D gene: .; CDR3 protein: CASMPRSNEQYF; CDR3 DNA: TGCGCCAGCATGCCCCGTAGCAACGAGCAGTACTTC
clone size: once; V gene: TRBV28; J gene: TRBJ1-1; D gene: TRBD1; CDR3 protein: CASSFYYRGLDTEAFF; CDR3 DNA: TGTGCCAGCAGTTTTTACTACAGGGGGCTGGACACTGAAGCTTTCTTT
clone size: .; V gene: TRBV9; J gene: TRBJ1-2; D gene: .; CDR3 protein: CASSVDSSNYGYTF; CDR3 DNA: TGTGCCAGCAGCGTCGACAGTTCTAACTATGGCTACACCTTC
clone size: once; V gene: TRBV9; J gene: TRBJ2-7; D gene: .; CDR3 protein: CASSPRQVFPYEQYF; CDR3 DNA: TGTGCCAGCAGCCCAAGACAGGTGTTTCCGTACGAGCAGTACTTC
clone size: .; V gene: TRBV6-1; J gene: TRBJ2-1; D gene: .; CDR3 protein: CASSDDFEQFF; CDR3 DNA: TGTGCCAGCAGTGATGACTTTGAGCAGTTCTTC
clone size: .; V gene: TRBV30; J gene: TRBJ2-7; D gene: TRBD2; CDR3 protein: CAWSVGRGAYEQYF; CDR3 DNA: TGTGCCTGGAGTGTCGGGAGGGGGGCCTACGAGCAGTACTTC
clone size: .; V gene: TRBV19; J gene: TRBJ2-3; D gene: TRBD2; CDR3 protein: CASSPRGAGDGDTQYF; CDR3 DNA: TGTGCCAGTAGTCCCCGTGGAGCGGGAGATGGAGATACGCAGTATTTT
clone size: few; V gene: TRBV29-1; J gene: TRBJ2-3; D gene: TRBD2; CDR3 protein: CSVEDWASGRASDTQYF; CDR3 DNA: TGCAGCGTTGAAGATTGGGCGAGCGGGAGGGCCTCAGATACGCAGTATTTT
clone size: .; V gene: TRBV11-2; J gene: TRBJ2-2; D gene: .; CDR3 protein: CASSPPRVNTGELFF; CDR3 DNA: TGTGCCAGCAGCCCCCCCCGCGTAAACACCGGGGAGCTGTTTTTT
clone size: .; V gene: TRBV5-1; J gene: TRBJ2-3; D gene: TRBD2; CDR3 protein: CASSLVGLAVDTQYF; CDR3 DNA: TGCGCCAGCAGCTTGGTGGGACTAGCGGTAGATACGCAGTATTTT
clone size: once; V gene: TRBV19; J gene: TRBJ1-1; D gene: .; CDR3 protein: CASSNTGAGRTEAFF; CDR3 DNA: TGTGCCAGTAGTAATACAGGAGCGGGAAGGACTGAAGCTTTCTTT
clone size: .; V gene: TRBV6-5; J gene: TRBJ2-7; D gene: TRBD1; CDR3 protein: CASSNRDRGGHEQYF; CDR3 DNA: TGTGCCAGCAGTAACCGGGACAGGGGGGGTCACGAGCAGTACTTC
clone size: .; V gene: TRBV5-1; J gene: TRBJ1-1; D gene: .; CDR3 protein: CASSLGSWNTEAFF; CDR3 DNA: TGCGCCAGCAGCTTGGGGAGTTGGAACACTGAAGCTTTCTTT
clone size: .; V gene: TRBV5-4; J gene: TRBJ2-7; D gene: TRBD2; CDR3 protein: CASSGWTSGREYEQYF; CDR3 DNA: TGTGCCAGCAGCGGATGGACTAGCGGGAGAGAATACGAGCAGTACTTC
clone size: .; V gene: TRBV19; J gene: TRBJ2-1; D gene: TRBD2; CDR3 protein: CASRARSGGTHNEQFF; CDR3 DNA: TGTGCCAGTAGGGCCCGGTCGGGAGGTACCCACAATGAGCAGTTCTTC
clone size: .; V gene: TRBV15; J gene: TRBJ2-3; D gene: TRBD1; CDR3 protein: CATSRGTGGRNTQYF; CDR3 DNA: TGTGCCACCAGCAGAGGGACAGGTGGTAGGAATACGCAGTATTTT
clone size: .; V gene: TRBV5-4; J gene: TRBJ2-7; D gene: TRBD2; CDR3 protein: CASSRGGNSSPNEQYF; CDR3 DNA: TGTGCCAGCAGCCGGGGGGGCAACTCATCTCCTAACGAGCAGTACTTC
clone size: .; V gene: TRBV6-6; J gene: TRBJ2-7; D gene: .; CDR3 protein: CASSDSWGYEQYF; CDR3 DNA: TGTGCCAGCTCGGACTCCTGGGGCTACGAGCAGTACTTC
clone size: few; V gene: TRBV25-1; J gene: TRBJ2-7; D gene: TRBD1; CDR3 protein: CASSVSGGYEQYF; CDR3 DNA: TGTGCCAGCAGTGTCTCAGGGGGATACGAGCAGTACTTC
clone size: .; V gene: TRBV18; J gene: TRBJ2-1; D gene: .; CDR3 protein: CASSQQGVFVEQFF; CDR3 DNA: TGTGCCAGCTCACAACAGGGAGTTTTTGTTGAGCAGTTCTTC
clone size: .; V gene: TRBV30; J gene: TRBJ2-2; D gene: TRBD2; CDR3 protein: CAWGLAGLDTGELFF; CDR3 DNA: TGTGCCTGGGGACTAGCCGGCTTGGACACCGGGGAGCTGTTTTTT
clone size: .; V gene: TRBV9; J gene: TRBJ2-7; D gene: .; CDR3 protein: CASSVGDSTYEQYF; CDR3 DNA: TGTGCCAGCAGCGTAGGCGACAGTACCTACGAGCAGTACTTC
clone size: .; V gene: TRBV2; J gene: TRBJ2-5; D gene: .; CDR3 protein: CASSEGETQYF; CDR3 DNA: TGTGCCAGCAGTGAGGGCGAGACCCAGTACTTC
clone size: .; V gene: TRBV6-5; J gene: TRBJ2-1; D gene: TRBD2; CDR3 protein: CASRVTSGRANEQFF; CDR3 DNA: TGTGCCAGCAGGGTGACTAGCGGGAGGGCCAATGAGCAGTTCTTC
clone size: .; V gene: TRBV6-5; J gene: TRBJ1-1; D gene: .; CDR3 protein: CASIGPYGAEAFF; CDR3 DNA: TGTGCCAGCATTGGCCCTTACGGGGCTGAAGCTTTCTTT
clone size: .; V gene: TRBV7-6; J gene: TRBJ2-7; D gene: .; CDR3 protein: CASSSQAGAGYEQYF; CDR3 DNA: TGTGCCAGCAGCTCCCAAGCGGGCGCGGGCTACGAGCAGTACTTC
clone size: .; V gene: TRBV5-5; J gene: TRBJ1-1; D gene: .; CDR3 protein: CASSGKWGEMDTEAFF; CDR3 DNA: TGTGCCAGCAGCGGGAAATGGGGGGAAATGGACACTGAAGCTTTCTTT
clone size: once; V gene: TRBV30; J gene: TRBJ1-4; D gene: TRBD1; CDR3 protein: CAWSQDRGGEKLFF; CDR3 DNA: TGTGCCTGGAGTCAGGACAGGGGAGGTGAAAAACTGTTTTTT
clone size: .; V gene: TRBV27; J gene: TRBJ2-7; D gene: TRBD2; CDR3 protein: CASSLASSGTPRQYF; CDR3 DNA: TGTGCCAGCAGTTTAGCTTCTAGCGGAACACCCAGGCAGTACTTC
clone size: .; V gene: TRBV6-4; J gene: TRBJ2-5; D gene: TRBD1; CDR3 protein: CASSDGGTGGRETQYF; CDR3 DNA: TGTGCCAGCAGTGACGGAGGGACAGGGGGCCGGGAGACCCAGTACTTC
clone size: .; V gene: TRBV28; J gene: TRBJ2-7; D gene: .; CDR3 protein: CASSFRRSSYEQYF; CDR3 DNA: TGTGCCAGCAGTTTTCGCCGTAGCTCCTACGAGCAGTACTTC
clone size: .; V gene: TRBV5-4; J gene: TRBJ2-5; D gene: TRBD1; CDR3 protein: CASSTGTDRTFGETQYF; CDR3 DNA: TGTGCCAGCAGCACCGGGACAGATAGGACGTTTGGGGAGACCCAGTACTTC
clone size: few; V gene: TRBV28; J gene: TRBJ2-5; D gene: .; CDR3 protein: CATLAVETQYF; CDR3 DNA: TGTGCCACCCTGGCGGTAGAGACCCAGTACTTC
clone size: few; V gene: TRBV6-1; J gene: TRBJ2-1; D gene: TRBD2; CDR3 protein: CASSWDYTGEQFF; CDR3 DNA: TGTGCCAGCAGTTGGGACTATACGGGCGAGCAGTTCTTC
clone size: .; V gene: TRBV10-3; J gene: TRBJ1-5; D gene: TRBD1; CDR3 protein: CATHTGQNSNQPQHF; CDR3 DNA: TGTGCCACCCATACGGGACAGAATAGCAATCAGCCCCAGCATTTT
clone size: .; V gene: TRBV18; J gene: TRBJ2-5; D gene: .; CDR3 protein: CASSVQIQETQYF; CDR3 DNA: TGTGCCAGCTCAGTCCAGATCCAAGAGACCCAGTACTTC
clone size: .; V gene: TRBV2; J gene: TRBJ1-3; D gene: .; CDR3 protein: CASSEGLSGNTIYF; CDR3 DNA: TGTGCCAGCAGTGAAGGACTCTCTGGAAACACCATATATTTT
clone size: .; V gene: TRBV19; J gene: TRBJ2-7; D gene: .; CDR3 protein: CASSDSLYEQYF; CDR3 DNA: TGTGCCAGTTCGGACAGCCTCTACGAGCAGTACTTC
clone size: .; V gene: TRBV9; J gene: TRBJ1-6; D gene: .; CDR3 protein: CASSSLLDSPLHF; CDR3 DNA: TGTGCCAGCAGCAGCCTACTCGATTCACCCCTCCACTTT
clone size: .; V gene: TRBV5-1; J gene: TRBJ2-5; D gene: TRBD1; CDR3 protein: CASSQPFLGQQETQYF; CDR3 DNA: TGCGCCAGCAGCCAACCCTTTTTGGGACAGCAAGAGACCCAGTACTTC
clone size: .; V gene: TRBV6-5; J gene: TRBJ2-7; D gene: TRBD1; CDR3 protein: CASSSGDRGRSYEQYF; CDR3 DNA: TGTGCCAGCAGTTCCGGCGACAGGGGTAGGTCCTACGAGCAGTACTTC